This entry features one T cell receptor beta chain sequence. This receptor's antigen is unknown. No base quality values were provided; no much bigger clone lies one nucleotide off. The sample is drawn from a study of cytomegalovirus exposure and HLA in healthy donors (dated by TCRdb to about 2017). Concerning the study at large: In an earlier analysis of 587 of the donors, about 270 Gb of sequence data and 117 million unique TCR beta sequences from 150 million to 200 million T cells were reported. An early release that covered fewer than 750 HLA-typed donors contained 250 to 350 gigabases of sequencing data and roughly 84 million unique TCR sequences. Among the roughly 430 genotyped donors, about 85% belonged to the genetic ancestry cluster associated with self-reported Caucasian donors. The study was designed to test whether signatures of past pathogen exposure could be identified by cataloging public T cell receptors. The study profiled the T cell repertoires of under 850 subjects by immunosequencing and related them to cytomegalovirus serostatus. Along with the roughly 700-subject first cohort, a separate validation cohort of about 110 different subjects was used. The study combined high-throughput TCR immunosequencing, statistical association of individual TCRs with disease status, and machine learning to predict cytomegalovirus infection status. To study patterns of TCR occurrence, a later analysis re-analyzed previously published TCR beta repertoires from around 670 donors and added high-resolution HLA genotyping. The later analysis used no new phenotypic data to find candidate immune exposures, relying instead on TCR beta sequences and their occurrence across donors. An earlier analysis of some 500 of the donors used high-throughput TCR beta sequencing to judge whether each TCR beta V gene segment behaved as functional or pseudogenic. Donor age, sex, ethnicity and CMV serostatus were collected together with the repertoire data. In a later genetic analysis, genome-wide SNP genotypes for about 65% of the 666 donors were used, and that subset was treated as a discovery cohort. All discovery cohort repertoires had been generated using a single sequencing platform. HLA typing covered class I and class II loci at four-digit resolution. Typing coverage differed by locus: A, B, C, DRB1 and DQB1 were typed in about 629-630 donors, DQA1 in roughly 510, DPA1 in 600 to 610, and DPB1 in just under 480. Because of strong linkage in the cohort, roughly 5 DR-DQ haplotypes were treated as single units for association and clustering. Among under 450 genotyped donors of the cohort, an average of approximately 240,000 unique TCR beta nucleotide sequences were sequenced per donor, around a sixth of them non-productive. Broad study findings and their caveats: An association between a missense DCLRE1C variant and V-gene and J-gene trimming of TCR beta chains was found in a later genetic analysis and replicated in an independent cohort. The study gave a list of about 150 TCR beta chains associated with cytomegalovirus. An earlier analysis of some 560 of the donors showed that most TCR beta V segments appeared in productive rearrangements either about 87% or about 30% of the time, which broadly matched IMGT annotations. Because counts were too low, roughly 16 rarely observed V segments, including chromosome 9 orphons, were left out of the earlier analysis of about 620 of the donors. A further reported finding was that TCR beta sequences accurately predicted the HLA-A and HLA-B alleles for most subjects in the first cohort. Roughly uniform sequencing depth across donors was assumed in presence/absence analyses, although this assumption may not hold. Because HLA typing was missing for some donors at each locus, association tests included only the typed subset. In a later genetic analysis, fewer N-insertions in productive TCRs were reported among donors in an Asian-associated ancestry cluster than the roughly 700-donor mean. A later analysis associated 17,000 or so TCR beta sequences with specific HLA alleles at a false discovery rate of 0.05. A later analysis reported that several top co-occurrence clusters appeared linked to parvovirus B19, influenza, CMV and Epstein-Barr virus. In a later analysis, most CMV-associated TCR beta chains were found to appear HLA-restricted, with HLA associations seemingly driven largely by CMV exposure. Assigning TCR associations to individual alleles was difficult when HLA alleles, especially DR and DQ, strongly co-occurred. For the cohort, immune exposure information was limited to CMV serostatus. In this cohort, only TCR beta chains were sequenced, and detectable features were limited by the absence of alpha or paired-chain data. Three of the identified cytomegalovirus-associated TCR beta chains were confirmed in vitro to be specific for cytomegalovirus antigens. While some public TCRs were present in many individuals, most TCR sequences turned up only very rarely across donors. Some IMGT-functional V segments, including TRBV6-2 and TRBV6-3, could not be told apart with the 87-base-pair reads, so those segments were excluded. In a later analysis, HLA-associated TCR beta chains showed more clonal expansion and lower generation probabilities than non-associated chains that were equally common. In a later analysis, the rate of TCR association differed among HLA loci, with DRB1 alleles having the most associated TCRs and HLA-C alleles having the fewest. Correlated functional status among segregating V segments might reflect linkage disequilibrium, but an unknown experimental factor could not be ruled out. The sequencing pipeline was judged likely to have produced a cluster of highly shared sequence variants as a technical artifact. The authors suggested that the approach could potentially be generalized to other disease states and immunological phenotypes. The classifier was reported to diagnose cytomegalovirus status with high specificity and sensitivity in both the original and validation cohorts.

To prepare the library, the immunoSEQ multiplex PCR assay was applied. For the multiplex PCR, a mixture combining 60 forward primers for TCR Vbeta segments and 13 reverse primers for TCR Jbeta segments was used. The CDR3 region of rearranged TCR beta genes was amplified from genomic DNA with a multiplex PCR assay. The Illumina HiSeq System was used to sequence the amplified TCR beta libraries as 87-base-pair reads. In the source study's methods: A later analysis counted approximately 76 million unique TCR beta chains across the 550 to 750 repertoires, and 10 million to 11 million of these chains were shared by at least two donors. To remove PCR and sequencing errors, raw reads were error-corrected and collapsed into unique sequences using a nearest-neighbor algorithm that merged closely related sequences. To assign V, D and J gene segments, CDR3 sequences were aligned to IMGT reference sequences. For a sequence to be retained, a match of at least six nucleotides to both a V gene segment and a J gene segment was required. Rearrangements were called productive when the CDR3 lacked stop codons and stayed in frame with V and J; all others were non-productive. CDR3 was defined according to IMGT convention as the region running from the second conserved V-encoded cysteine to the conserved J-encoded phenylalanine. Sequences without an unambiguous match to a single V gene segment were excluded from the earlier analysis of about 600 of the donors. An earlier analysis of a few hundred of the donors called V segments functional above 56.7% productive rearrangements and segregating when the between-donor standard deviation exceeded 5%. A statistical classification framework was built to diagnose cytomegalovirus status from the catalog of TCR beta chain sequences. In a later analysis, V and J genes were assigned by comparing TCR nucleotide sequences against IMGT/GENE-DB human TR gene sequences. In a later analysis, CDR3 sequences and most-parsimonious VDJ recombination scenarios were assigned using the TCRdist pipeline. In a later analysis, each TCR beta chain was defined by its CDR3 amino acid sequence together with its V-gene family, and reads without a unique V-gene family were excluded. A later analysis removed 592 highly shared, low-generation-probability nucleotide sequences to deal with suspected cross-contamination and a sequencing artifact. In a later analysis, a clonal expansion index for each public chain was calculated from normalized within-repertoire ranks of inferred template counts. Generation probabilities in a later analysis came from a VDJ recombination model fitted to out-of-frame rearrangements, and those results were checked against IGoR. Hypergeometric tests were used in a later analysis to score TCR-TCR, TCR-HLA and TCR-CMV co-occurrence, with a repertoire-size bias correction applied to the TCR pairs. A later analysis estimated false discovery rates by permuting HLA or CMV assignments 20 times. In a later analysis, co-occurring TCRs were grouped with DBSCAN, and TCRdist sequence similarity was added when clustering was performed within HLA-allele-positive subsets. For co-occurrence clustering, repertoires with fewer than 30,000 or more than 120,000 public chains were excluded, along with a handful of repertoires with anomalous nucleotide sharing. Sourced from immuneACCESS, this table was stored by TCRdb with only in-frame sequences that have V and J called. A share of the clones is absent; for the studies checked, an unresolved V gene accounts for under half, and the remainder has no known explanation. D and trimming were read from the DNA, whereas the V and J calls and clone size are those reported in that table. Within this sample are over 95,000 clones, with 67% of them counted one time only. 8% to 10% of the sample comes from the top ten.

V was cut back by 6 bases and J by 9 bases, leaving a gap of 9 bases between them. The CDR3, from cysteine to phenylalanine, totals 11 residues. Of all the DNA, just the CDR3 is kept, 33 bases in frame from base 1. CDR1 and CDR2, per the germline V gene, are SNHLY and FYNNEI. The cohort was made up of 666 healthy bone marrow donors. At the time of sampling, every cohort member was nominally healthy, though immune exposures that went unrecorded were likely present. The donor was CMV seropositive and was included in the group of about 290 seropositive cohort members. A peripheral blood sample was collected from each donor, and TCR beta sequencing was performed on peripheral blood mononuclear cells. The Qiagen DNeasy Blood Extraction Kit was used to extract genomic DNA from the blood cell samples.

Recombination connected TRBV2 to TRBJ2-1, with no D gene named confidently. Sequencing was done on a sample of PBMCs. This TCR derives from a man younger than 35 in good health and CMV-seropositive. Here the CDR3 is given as CASRERAEQFF. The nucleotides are TGTGCCAGCAGAGAAAGAGCTGAGCAGTTCTTC.